This T cell receptor (beta chain) was sequenced in a study of T cell responses to AZD1222 COVID-19 vaccine. Study at large: Pooled together were second doses at about 4 or about 12 weeks.

The data were produced by immunoSEQ multiplex PCR, yet TCRdb's version contains in-frame clones alone and is incomplete. The table shows about 100,000 clones, with roughly nine tenths occurring only once. The CDR3 has 12 amino acids. Between the trimmed V and J ends, which lost 6 bases and 2 bases, there was a span of 8 bases. Germline CDR1 is MGHDK and CDR2 is SYGVNS. This receptor was obtained from an adult in good health. The starting material was peripheral blood, obtained on day 0 of AZD1222 vaccination. J is TRBJ2-7 and V is TRBV25-1, with D hard to call. The CDR3 sequence: CASRSQAYEQYF. DNA of the CDR3: TGTGCCAGCAGATCCCAGGCCTACGAGCAGTACTTC.